This is a list of T cell receptor beta chains from one sample in a study of blood T cell repertoires in COVID-19. Generated by immunoSEQ multiplex PCR, the TCRdb table keeps only in-frame clones and is missing some. The sample holds 210,000 or so clones, more than 70% seen once. Sample: peripheral blood. The receptors stem from a woman aged 60 to 75 with acute or convalescent COVID-19. CDR3s include the opening cysteine and the closing phenylalanine or tryptophan. The order of the fields is V gene, J gene, CDR3 length, clone size, CDR3 protein. Clone size appears in some rows only: once, few, many, or a class for an expanded clone.

>TRBV6-5|TRBJ1-4|14|.
CASSYGGHNEKLFF
>TRBV5-1|TRBJ2-7|14|.
CASSRQGDTYEQYF
>TRBV19|TRBJ1-1|16|.
CASSVGTVFMNTEAFF
>TRBV2|TRBJ2-3|12|few
CASEGNTDTQYF
>TRBV7-8|TRBJ2-7|14|.
CASRASREYDEQYF
>TRBV9|TRBJ2-1|16|.
CASSEEGQQYYNEQFF
>TRBV9|TRBJ2-1|16|few
CASSVELAGRFNEQFF
>TRBV11-2|TRBJ1-1|15|.
CASRFIDRANTEAFF
>TRBV5-1|TRBJ1-1|17|.
CASRKGSGTGRYAEAFF
>TRBV3-1/TRBV3-2|TRBJ1-2|14|.
CASSQVGFRVSYTF
>TRBV7-6|TRBJ2-1|17|.
CASSPHPHGLSRNEQFF
>TRBV7-9|TRBJ1-1|13|.
CASSLGTGGRSFF
>TRBV18|TRBJ1-5|16|.
CASSPPTGIRYQPQHF
>TRBV6-5|TRBJ2-5|15|.
CASSRQETVAETQYF
>TRBV18|TRBJ1-4|15|.
CASSAGQGDFEKLFF
>TRBV12-3/TRBV12-4|TRBJ2-1|13|few
CAVDTSGSYEQFF